This T cell receptor beta chain was captured in a study of early T cells in non-severe SARS-CoV-2 infection. Study at large: The chains were unpaired, and the sequenced material was bulk RNA from unsorted whole blood.

Study conclusions and caveats: Clonotype matching in VDJdb favored anti-spike CD8 responses and did not capture private and CD4 specificities.

Trimming took off 5 bases at V and 0 bases at J, with 10 bases between the two ends. Germline V lookup: CDR1 SEHNR, CDR2 FQNEAQ (reference sequence). The CDR3 runs 15 residues. Individual cDNA molecules each received unique molecular identifiers attached to them. TCRdb reprocessed the 5' RACE reads with MiXCR, giving one entry per CDR3 protein. The profile shows some 82,000 distinct CDR3 sequences, around 5.6% of them singletons. In this sample, this clonotype turned up a few times. Its target is unknown. The V and J genes are TRBV7-9 and TRBJ1-4; D remains ambiguous. The clonotype was recovered from an adult who was a healthcare worker with PCR-confirmed SARS-CoV-2 infection or an uninfected control (not recorded which). The sequenced sample was whole blood. CDR3: CASSTDGATNEKLFF. In DNA, the CDR3 is TGTGCCAGCAGCACTGACGGAGCAACTAATGAAAAACTGTTTTTT.